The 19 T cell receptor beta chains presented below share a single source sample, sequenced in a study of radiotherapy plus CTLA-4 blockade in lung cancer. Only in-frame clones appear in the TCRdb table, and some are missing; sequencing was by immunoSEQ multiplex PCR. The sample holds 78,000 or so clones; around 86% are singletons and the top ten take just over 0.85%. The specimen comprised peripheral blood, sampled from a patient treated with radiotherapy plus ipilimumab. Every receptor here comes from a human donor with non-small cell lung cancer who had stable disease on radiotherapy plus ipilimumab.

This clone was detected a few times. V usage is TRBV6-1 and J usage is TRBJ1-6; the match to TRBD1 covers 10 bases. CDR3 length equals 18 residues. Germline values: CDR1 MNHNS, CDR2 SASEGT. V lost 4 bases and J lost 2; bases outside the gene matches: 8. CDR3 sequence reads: CASSVPGQGPAYNSPLHF. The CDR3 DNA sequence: TGTGCCAGCAGTGTCCCGGGACAGGGGCCCGCCTATAATTCACCCCTCCACTTT.

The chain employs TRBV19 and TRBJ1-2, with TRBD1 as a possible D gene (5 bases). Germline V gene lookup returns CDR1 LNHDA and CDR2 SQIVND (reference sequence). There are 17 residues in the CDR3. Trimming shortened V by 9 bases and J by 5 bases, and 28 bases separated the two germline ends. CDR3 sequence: CASELPGTTSSGYGYTF. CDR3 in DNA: TGTGCCAGCGAATTGCCCGGGACGACGTCATCGGGGTATGGCTACACCTTC. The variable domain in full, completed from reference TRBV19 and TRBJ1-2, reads DGGITQSPKYLFRKEGQNVTLSCEQNLNHDAMYWYRQDPGQGLRLIYYSQIVNDFQKGDIAEGYSVSREKKESFPLTVTSAQKNPTAFYLCASELPGTTSSGYGYTFGSGTRLTVV.

In DNA form, the CDR3 reads TGTGCCAGCAGTGCTGGGACTAGCGGGGGCCACCCCCTCACAGATACGCAGTATTTT. It encodes CASSAGTSGGHPLTDTQYF. The chain couples TRBV6-4 to TRBJ2-3; 14 positions agree with TRBD2. The CDR3 has 19 amino acids. Looked up from germline, CDR1 is MRHNA and CDR2 is SNTAGT. The junction had 11 bases not matched to a gene; V was cut back by 4 bases and J by 2 bases.

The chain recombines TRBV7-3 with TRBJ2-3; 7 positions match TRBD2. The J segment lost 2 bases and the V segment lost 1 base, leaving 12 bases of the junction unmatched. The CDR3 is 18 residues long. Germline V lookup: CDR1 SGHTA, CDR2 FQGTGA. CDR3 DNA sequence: TGTGCCAGCAGCTTAAGGTCGACTAGCCCTCCTCCCACAGATACGCAGTATTTT. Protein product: CASSLRSTSPPPTDTQYF.

The CDR3 here is CASSQDLVGPNTDTQYF. As DNA, the CDR3 is TGTGCCAGCAGCCAAGATCTCGTCGGGCCGAACACAGATACGCAGTATTTT. The rearrangement joins TRBV14 to TRBJ2-3; no firm D call. The CDR3 totals 17 residues. Germline CDR1 and CDR2: SGHDN and FVKESK. Trimming stripped 0 bases from V and 2 bases from J, with 15 bases between.

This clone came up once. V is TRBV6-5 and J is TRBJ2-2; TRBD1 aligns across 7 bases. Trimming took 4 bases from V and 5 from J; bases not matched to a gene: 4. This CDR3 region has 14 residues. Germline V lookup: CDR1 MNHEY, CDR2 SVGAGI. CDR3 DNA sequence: TGTGCCAGCAGTTTACACAGGGGAACCGGGGAGCTGTTTTTT. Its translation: CASSLHRGTGELFF.

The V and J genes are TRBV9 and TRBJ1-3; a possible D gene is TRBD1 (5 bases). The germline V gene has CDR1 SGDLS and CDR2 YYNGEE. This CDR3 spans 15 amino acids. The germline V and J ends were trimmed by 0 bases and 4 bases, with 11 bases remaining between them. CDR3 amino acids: CASSVVPAGGNTIYF. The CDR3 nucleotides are TGTGCCAGCAGCGTAGTCCCGGCAGGGGGAAACACCATATATTTT.

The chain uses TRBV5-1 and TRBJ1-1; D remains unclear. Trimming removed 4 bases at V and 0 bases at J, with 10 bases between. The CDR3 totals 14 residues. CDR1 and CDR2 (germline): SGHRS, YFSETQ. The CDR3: CASSGGPMNTEAFF. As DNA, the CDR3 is TGCGCCAGCAGCGGCGGACCGATGAACACTGAAGCTTTCTTT.

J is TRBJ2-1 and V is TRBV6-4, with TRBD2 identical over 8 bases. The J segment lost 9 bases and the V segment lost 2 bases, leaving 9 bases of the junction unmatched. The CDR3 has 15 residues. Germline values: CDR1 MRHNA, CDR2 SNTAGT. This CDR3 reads CASSDGGLASGEQFF. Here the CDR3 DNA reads TGTGCCAGCAGTGACGGTGGACTAGCTTCGGGTGAGCAGTTCTTC.

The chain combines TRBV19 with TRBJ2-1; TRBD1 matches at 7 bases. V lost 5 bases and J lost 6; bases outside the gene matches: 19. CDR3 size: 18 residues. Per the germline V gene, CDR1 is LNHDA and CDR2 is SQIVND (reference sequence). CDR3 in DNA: TGTGCCAGTAGTTACCCTTACCGGGGACAGTTGACGGGCAATGAGCAGTTCTTC. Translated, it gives CASSYPYRGQLTGNEQFF.

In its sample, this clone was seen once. The CDR3 bases are TGTGCTAGTGGCACCCCCCCCCGTGGCAGCTCTGGAAACACCATATATTTT. This translates into CASGTPPRGSSGNTIYF. V is TRBV12-5 and J is TRBJ1-3, with D unclear. The CDR3 sequence is 17 residues long. Trimming pared 6 bases from V and 0 bases from J, leaving 18 bases between. The germline gives CDR1 LGHNT, CDR2 FRNRAP.

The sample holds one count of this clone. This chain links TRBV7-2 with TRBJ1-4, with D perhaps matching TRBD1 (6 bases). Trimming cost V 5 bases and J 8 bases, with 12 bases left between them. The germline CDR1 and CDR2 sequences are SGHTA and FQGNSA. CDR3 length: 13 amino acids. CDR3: CASSLRQEEKLFF. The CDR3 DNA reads TGTGCCAGCAGCCTCCGACAGGAGGAAAAACTGTTTTTT.

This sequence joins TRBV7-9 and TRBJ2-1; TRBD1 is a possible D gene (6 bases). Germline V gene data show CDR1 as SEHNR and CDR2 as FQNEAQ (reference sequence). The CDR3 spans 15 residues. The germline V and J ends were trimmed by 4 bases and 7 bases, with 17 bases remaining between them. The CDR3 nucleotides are TGTGCCAGCAGCTCCAGATGGGACATGATGAATGAGCAGTTCTTC. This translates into CASSSRWDMMNEQFF.

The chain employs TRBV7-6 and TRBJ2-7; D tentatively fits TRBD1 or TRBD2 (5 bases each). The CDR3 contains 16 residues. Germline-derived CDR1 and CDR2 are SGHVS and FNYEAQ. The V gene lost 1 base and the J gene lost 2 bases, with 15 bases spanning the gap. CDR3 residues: CASSLGAWDGTYEQYF. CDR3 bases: TGTGCCAGCAGCTTAGGAGCTTGGGACGGAACCTACGAGCAGTACTTC.

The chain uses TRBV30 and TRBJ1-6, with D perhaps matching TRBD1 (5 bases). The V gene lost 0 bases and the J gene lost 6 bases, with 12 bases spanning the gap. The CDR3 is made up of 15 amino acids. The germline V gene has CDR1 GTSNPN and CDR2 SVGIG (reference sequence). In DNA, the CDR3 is TGTGCCTGGAGTGTAGGGGCATTCGGTAATTCACCCCTCCACTTT. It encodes CAWSVGAFGNSPLHF.

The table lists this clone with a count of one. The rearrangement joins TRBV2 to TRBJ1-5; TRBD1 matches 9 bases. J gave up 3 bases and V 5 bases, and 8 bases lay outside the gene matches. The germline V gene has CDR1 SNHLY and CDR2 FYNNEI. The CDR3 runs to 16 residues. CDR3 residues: CASSPGRDRVNQPQHF. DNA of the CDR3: TGTGCCAGCAGTCCTGGGCGGGACAGGGTCAATCAGCCCCAGCATTTT. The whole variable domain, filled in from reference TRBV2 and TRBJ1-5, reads EPEVTQTPSHQVTQMGQEVILRCVPISNHLYFYWYRQILGQKVEFLVSFYNNEISEKSEIFDDQFSVERPDGSNFTLKIRSTKLEDSAMYFCASSPGRDRVNQPQHFGDGTRLSIL.

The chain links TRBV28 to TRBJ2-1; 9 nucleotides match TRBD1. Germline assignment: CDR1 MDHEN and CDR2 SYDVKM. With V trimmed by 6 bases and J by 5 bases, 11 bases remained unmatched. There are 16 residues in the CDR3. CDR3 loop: CASSGTGTGLNNEQFF. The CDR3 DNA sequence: TGTGCCAGCAGCGGGACCGGGACAGGGCTTAACAATGAGCAGTTCTTC.

CDR3 residues: CASTSKDTGELFF. Here the CDR3 DNA reads TGCGCCAGCACCTCCAAGGACACCGGGGAGCTGTTTTTT. The chain uses TRBV5-1 and TRBJ2-2; no definite D call. The CDR3 consists of 13 residues. The V end lost 6 bases, the J end lost 3 bases, and 9 bases lay between the germline ends. From germline, CDR1 is SGHRS and CDR2 YFSETQ.

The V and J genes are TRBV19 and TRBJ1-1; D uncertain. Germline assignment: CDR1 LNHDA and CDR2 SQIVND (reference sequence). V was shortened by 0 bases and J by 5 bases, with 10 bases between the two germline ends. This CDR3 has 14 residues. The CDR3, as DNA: TGTGCCAGTAGTATAGATCCACGGAATACTGAAGCTTTCTTT. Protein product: CASSIDPRNTEAFF.